A single sample gave rise to the 27 T cell receptor beta chains below, sequenced in a study of tumor and adjacent non-tumor tissue in lung cancer. No cell sorting was done before RNA was extracted from the tissue. Three rounds of nested PCR, following a modified ARM-PCR protocol, produced the TCRbeta library. TCRdb called the multiplex PCR reads again in MiXCR, with one record for every CDR3 protein. The table records approximately 150,000 distinct CDR3 sequences, approximately 66% of them present only once. Sequencing used lung tumor tissue. These receptors were collected from a man aged 55-75 years with small cell lung cancer.

This chain uses TRBV11-2 with TRBJ2-7; 8 bases match TRBD2. This CDR3 has 15 residues. The germline V gene has CDR1 SGHAT and CDR2 FQNNGV. CDR3 bases: TGTGCCAACAGCTTACAAGCGGGAGATTCCTACGAACAGTACGTC. Its translation: CANSLQAGDSYEQYV.

This clonotype was counted only a few times. At one boundary the junction diverges from the germline segment, which might be a read error. The chain combines TRBV28 with TRBJ2-7; 10 bases are shared with TRBD2. Germline-derived CDR1 and CDR2 are MDHEN and SYDVKM. The CDR3 is made up of 15 amino acids. CDR3 nucleotides: TGTGCCAGCAGTATAGGGACTAGCGCCTTGATAGAGCAGTATTTC. This translates into CASSIGTSALIEQYF.

A note on this clonotype: A much larger clone differs from this one at a single base, so this may be a read error. The chain employs TRBV20-1 and TRBJ2-3, with TRBD2 matching 8 bases. This CDR3 comprises 14 residues. CDR1 DFQATT and CDR2 SNEGSKA come from the germline V gene (reference sequence). Trimming took 2 bases from V and 11 from J; bases not matched to a gene: 12. The chain's CDR3 is CSARFSTSAGGQYF. In DNA form, the CDR3 reads TGCAGTGCTAGATTCAGTACATCCGCGGGAGGGCAGTATTTT.

Details on this clonotype: Just one base apart from a much larger clone, this may be a read error. The CDR3 end shows no conserved phenylalanine or tryptophan, and so a read error is likely. The chain combines TRBV11-2 with TRBJ1-5, with D possibly matching TRBD1 (5 bases). The CDR3 extends over 13 amino acids. V lost 5 bases and J lost 1, with 6 bases in between. CDR1 is SGHAT, CDR2 FQNNGV, per germline. CDR3 DNA: TGTGCCAGCAGCAGGGGAAGCAATCAGCCCCAGCATTTA. Translating gives CASSRGSNQPQHL.

In its sample, this clonotype was seen a few times. The CDR3 DNA is TGCAGCGTTGAATATTCTAATGAAAAACTGTTTTTT. As protein: CSVEYSNEKLFF. This chain uses TRBV29-1 with TRBJ1-4, with D uncertain. This CDR3 comprises 12 residues. V was clipped by 2 bases and J by 3 bases, with 4 bases between them. Germline values: CDR1 SQVTM, CDR2 ANQGSEA.

On this clonotype: As the CDR3 is not closed by the conserved phenylalanine or tryptophan, this likely results from a read error. It is unclear where the CDR3 begins or ends on the DNA, so no DNA is shown, and the CDR3 is as TCRdb lists it. The V gene is TRBV12-3 or TRBV12-4, the J gene TRBJ1-2; no DNA check was done on the table's D call, TRBD1. The CDR3 totals 15 residues, both ends included. CDR3 sequence: CASSSQGGVWYGCTL.

About this clonotype itself: Germline and junction disagree at one end, which may indicate a read error. The chain joins TRBV11-2 to TRBJ2-1, with a weak D call TRBD2 (6 bases). CDR1 is SGHAT, CDR2 FQNNGV, per germline. There are 14 residues in the CDR3. This CDR3 is CASSPTSSYNELFF. The CDR3 bases are TGTGCCAGCAGTCCTACTAGCTCCTACAATGAGCTGTTCTTC.

This clonotype was observed a few times. The chain has TRBV29-1 and TRBJ2-7, with 8 bases that match TRBD2. V lost 6 bases, J lost 2 bases, and 3 bases stayed unmatched. Germline-derived CDR1 and CDR2 are SQVTM and ANQGSEA. The CDR3 contains 12 residues. The CDR3 protein is CSVGLATYEQYF. The CDR3 DNA reads TGCAGCGTCGGACTAGCCACCTACGAGCAGTACTTC.

Turning to this clonotype: The conserved phenylalanine or tryptophan normally closing the CDR3 is absent here, so this likely arose from a read error. The DNA is left out, because the CDR3 cannot be placed on it with certainty; the CDR3 is given as TCRdb lists it. CDR3 amino acids: CASSLGTMEQYL. The chain employs TRBV11-3 and TRBJ2-7. A total of 12 residues make up the CDR3, ends included. Per germline, CDR1 SGHNT and CDR2 YENEEA.

Of note for this clonotype: A much larger clone lies one base from this, so it may be a read error. This chain connects TRBV5-6 to TRBJ1-1; tentative D call: TRBD1 (5 bases). This CDR3 is built from 12 residues. Trimming removed 0 bases at V and 13 bases at J, with 13 bases between. Germline values: CDR1 SGHDT, CDR2 YYEEEE. Here the CDR3 DNA reads TGTGCCAGCAGCTTGGTGCGGGGGATAGTTTTCTTT. Protein: CASSLVRGIVFF.

V and J are TRBV7-9 and TRBJ2-7; D uncertain. With 5 bases removed from V and 2 bases from J, the gap between germline ends came to 22 bases. Germline V gene data show CDR1 as SEHNR and CDR2 as FQNEAQ (reference sequence). This CDR3 region has 17 residues. CDR3 sequence reads: CASSRSNSPGGTYEQYF. CDR3 bases: TGTGCCAGCAGCCGCTCGAATTCGCCCGGCGGCACCTACGAGCAGTACTTC.

Of note for this clonotype: A junction boundary mismatches the germline segment, possibly from a read error. The V gene is TRBV30, the J gene TRBJ2-6; D call uncertain. CDR3 length: 15 amino acids. Germline V gene lookup returns CDR1 GTSNPN and CDR2 SVGIG (reference sequence). The CDR3 coding sequence is TGTACCTGGAGTGTAGTAGGGTCCAGAGCCAACGTCCTGACTTTC. Its translation: CTWSVVGSRANVLTF.

This clonotype was recorded many times. The chain employs TRBV20-1 and TRBJ2-1, with 7 bases fitting TRBD2. Germline V gene data show CDR1 as DFQATT and CDR2 as SNEGSKA (reference sequence). The CDR3 is made up of 15 amino acids. After removal of 5 bases from V and 10 bases from J, the junction contained 17 bases not matched to a gene. CDR3 coding DNA: TGCAGTGCTCAAAAGCGGGGTTGGTGGGGAAGGGAGCAGTTCTTC. Encoded protein: CSAQKRGWWGREQFF.

This clonotype was recorded many times. The V and J genes are TRBV6-5 and TRBJ2-1; 14 nucleotides line up with TRBD2. V lost 4 bases to trimming and J lost 9 bases; unmatched junction nucleotides: 17. The germline CDR1 and CDR2 sequences are MNHEY and SVGAGI. This CDR3 contains 19 residues. CDR3 nucleotides: TGTGCCAGCAGTTCATATCCCCCGGGACTAGCGGGAGTAGGTGGTGAGCAGTTCTTC. Its translation is CASSSYPPGLAGVGGEQFF.

As regards this clonotype: It may be a read error: a sequence one base away is much more abundant. The chain carries TRBV6-1 and TRBJ1-2; 7 nucleotides align to TRBD1. Germline CDR1 is MNHNS and CDR2 is SASEGT. The CDR3 is 14 residues long. This CDR3 reads CASSRDSLDYGYIF. As DNA, the CDR3 is TGTGCCAGCAGTAGGGACAGCCTTGACTATGGCTACATCTTC.

This clonotype came up once. V usage is TRBV20-1 and J usage is TRBJ1-1, with TRBD1 identical over 8 bases. CDR3 length: 12 residues. The germline V gene has CDR1 DFQATT and CDR2 SNEGSKA (reference sequence). CDR3 sequence reads: CGGLDRATEAFF. The DNA for the CDR3 is TGCGGTGGACTGGACAGGGCCACTGAAGCTTTCTTT.

V usage is TRBV11-2 and J usage is TRBJ1-1; D is unresolved. The V gene lost 5 bases and the J gene lost 2 bases, with 12 bases spanning the gap. This CDR3 comprises 14 residues. Germline V gene sequence: CDR1 SGHAT, CDR2 FQNNGV. This CDR3 reads CASSPAAINTEAFF. In nucleotides, the CDR3 is TGTGCCAGCAGCCCTGCCGCTATTAACACTGAAGCTTTCTTT. The full variable domain, rest sourced from reference TRBV11-2 and TRBJ1-1, is EAGVAQSPRYKIIEKRQSVAFWCNPISGHATLYWYQQILGQGPKLLIQFQNNGVVDDSQLPKDRFSAERLKGVDSTLKIQPAKLEDSAVYLCASSPAAINTEAFFGQGTRLTVV.

To note about this clonotype: The junction and the germline gene differ at one end; a read error may be behind it. The chain joins TRBV11-2 to TRBJ2-2; no clear D gene. Germline V gene lookup returns CDR1 SGHAT and CDR2 FQNNGV. The length of the CDR3 is 13 residues. CDR3 in amino acids: CTSSSTNNGELFF. Here the CDR3 DNA reads TGTACCAGCAGCTCCACTAACAACGGGGAGCTGTTTTTT.

This clonotype occurred many times. This sequence joins TRBV20-1 and TRBJ2-3; TRBD2 agrees at 10 bases. J gave up 4 bases and V 0 bases, and 7 bases lay outside the gene matches. This CDR3 is built from 16 residues. Germline loops: CDR1 DFQATT, CDR2 SNEGSKA (reference sequence). CDR3 bases: TGCAGTGCTAGAGATCCCCGGCTAGCGGGAGCAGATACGCAGTATTTT. Its protein is CSARDPRLAGADTQYF.

The chain couples TRBV12-3 or TRBV12-4 to TRBJ2-3; TRBD2 is a possible D gene (5 bases). The V end lost 2 bases, the J end lost 5 bases, and 5 bases lay between the germline ends. The CDR3 has 12 amino acids. CDR3 in DNA: TGTGCCAGCAGTTTACGGGGAGATACGCAGTATTTT. Protein product: CASSLRGDTQYF.

A word on this clonotype: Compared with germline, one end of the junction differs, possibly owing to a read error. The chain has TRBV11-2 and TRBJ2-3; the match to TRBD2 covers 10 bases. The V gene's germline CDR1 is SGHAT and CDR2 FQNNGV. This CDR3 has 15 amino acids. The CDR3 nucleotides are TGTGCCAGTAGCTTAAGTAGCGGGAGGACCTATACGCAGTATTTT. Its translation: CASSLSSGRTYTQYF.

The rearrangement uses TRBV20-1 and TRBJ1-2; 8 bases line up with TRBD1. V lost 2 bases, J lost 8 bases, and 4 bases stayed unmatched. The CDR3 contains 12 residues. Germline CDR1 DFQATT, CDR2 SNEGSKA (reference sequence). The CDR3 sequence is CSARQGATGYTF. The CDR3 DNA reads as TGCAGTGCTAGACAGGGGGCGACGGGCTACACCTTC.

This clonotype came up many times. The chain couples TRBV12-3 or TRBV12-4 to TRBJ1-2; the D is unclear. The length of the CDR3 is 13 residues. Trimming took off 3 bases at V and 3 bases at J, with 8 bases between the two ends. The CDR3 coding sequence is TGTGCCAGCAGTTTGCAGGTGTACTATGGCTACACCTTC. Its protein is CASSLQVYYGYTF.

This clonotype was detected many times. The chain carries TRBV29-1 and TRBJ2-1; D call uncertain. V was pared by 6 bases and J by 3 bases, with 6 bases between. The CDR3 contains 11 residues. Germline CDR1 and CDR2: SQVTM and ANQGSEA. This chain's CDR3 is CSVVHYNEQFF. The CDR3 DNA follows: TGCAGCGTCGTCCACTACAATGAGCAGTTCTTC.

About this clonotype itself: The junction departs from germline at one end; a sequencing error may be responsible. The chain joins TRBV6-1 to TRBJ2-3, with D tentatively TRBD1 (6 bases). The germline CDR1 and CDR2 sequences are MNHNS and SASEGT. This CDR3 is 14 amino acids long. This chain's CDR3 is CASRDRKSTDTQYF. DNA of the CDR3: TGTGCCAGCAGAGACAGGAAGAGCACTGATACGCAGTATTTT.

In regard to this clonotype: Since no conserved phenylalanine or tryptophan closes the CDR3, a read error is the likely cause. The DNA is left out, because the CDR3 cannot be placed on it with certainty; the CDR3 is given as TCRdb lists it. This chain joins TRBV11-2 and TRBJ2-5; the table names TRBD1, a call not compared with the DNA. CDR1 SGHAT and CDR2 FQNNGV come from the germline V gene. From its first to its last residue, the CDR3 has 12 amino acids. CDR3 residues: CASSVTGTHVYV.

The chain has TRBV5-4 and TRBJ2-2; D is perhaps TRBD1 (6 bases). The V end was cut by 6 bases, the J end by 0 bases, with 12 bases between. This CDR3 has 15 residues. The V gene's germline CDR1 is SGHNT and CDR2 YYREEE (reference sequence). This CDR3 is CASKFGQTNTGELFF. CDR3 coding DNA: TGTGCCAGCAAATTTGGACAGACGAACACCGGGGAGCTGTTTTTT.